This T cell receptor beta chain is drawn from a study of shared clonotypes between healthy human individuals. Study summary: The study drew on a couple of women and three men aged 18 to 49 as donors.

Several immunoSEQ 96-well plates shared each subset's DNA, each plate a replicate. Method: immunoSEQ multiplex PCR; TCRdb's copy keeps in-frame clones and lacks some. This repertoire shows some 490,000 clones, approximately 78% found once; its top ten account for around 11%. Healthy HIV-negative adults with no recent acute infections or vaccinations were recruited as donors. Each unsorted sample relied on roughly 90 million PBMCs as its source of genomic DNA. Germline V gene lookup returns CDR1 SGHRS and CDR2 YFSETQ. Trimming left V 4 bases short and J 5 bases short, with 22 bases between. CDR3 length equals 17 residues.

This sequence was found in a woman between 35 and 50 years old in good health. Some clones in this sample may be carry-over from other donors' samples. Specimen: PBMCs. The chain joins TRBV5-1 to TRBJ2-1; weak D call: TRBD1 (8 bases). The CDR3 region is CASSKRDRRTIDNEQFF. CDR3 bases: TGCGCCAGCAGCAAGCGGGACAGGAGGACGATCGACAATGAGCAGTTCTTC. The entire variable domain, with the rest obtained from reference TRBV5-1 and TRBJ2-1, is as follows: KAGVTQTPRYLIKTRGQQVTLSCSPISGHRSVSWYQQTPGQGLQFLFEYFSETQRNKGNFPGRFSGRQFSNSRSEMNVSTLELGDSALYLCASSKRDRRTIDNEQFFGPGTRLTVL.